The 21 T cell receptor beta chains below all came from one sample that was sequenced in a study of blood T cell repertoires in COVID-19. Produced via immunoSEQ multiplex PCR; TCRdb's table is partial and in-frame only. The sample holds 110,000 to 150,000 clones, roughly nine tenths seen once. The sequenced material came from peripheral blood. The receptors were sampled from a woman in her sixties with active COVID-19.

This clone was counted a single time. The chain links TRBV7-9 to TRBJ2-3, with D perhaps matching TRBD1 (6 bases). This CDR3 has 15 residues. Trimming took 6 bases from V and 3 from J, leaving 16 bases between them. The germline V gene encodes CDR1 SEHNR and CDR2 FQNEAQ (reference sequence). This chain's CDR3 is CASSTGLGVTDTQYF. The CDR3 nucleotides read TGTGCCAGCAGTACAGGGTTGGGGGTGACAGATACGCAGTATTTT.

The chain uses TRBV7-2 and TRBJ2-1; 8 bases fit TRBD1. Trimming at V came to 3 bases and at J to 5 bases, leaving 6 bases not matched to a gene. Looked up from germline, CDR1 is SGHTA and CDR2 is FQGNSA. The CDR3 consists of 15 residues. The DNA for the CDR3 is TGTGCCAGCAGCTTTCGACAGGGGCCCGACAATGAGCAGTTCTTC. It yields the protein CASSFRQGPDNEQFF. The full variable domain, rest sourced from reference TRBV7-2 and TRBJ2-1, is GAGVSQSPSNKVTEKGKDVELRCDPISGHTALYWYRQSLGQGLEFLIYFQGNSAPDKSGLPSDRFSAERTGGSVSTLTIQRTQQEDSAVYLCASSFRQGPDNEQFFGPGTRLTVL.

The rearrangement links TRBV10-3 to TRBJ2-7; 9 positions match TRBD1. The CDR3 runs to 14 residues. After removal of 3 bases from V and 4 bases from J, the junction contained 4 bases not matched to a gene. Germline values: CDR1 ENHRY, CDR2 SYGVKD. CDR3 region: CAISEGTGWYEQYF. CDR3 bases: TGTGCCATCAGTGAAGGGACAGGGTGGTACGAGCAGTACTTC.

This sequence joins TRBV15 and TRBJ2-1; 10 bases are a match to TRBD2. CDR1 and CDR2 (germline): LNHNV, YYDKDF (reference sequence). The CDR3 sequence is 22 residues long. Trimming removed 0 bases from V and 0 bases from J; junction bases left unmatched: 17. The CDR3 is CATSRDLLRLAGVPYSYNEQFF. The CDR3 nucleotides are TGTGCCACCAGCAGAGATCTCCTAAGGCTAGCGGGAGTCCCTTACTCCTACAATGAGCAGTTCTTC.

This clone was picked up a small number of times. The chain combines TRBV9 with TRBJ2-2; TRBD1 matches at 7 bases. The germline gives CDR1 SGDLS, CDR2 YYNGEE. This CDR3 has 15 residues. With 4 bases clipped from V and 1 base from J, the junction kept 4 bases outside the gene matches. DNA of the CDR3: TGTGCCAGCAGCCCCCGACAGGGGAACACCGGGGAGCTGTTTTTT. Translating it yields CASSPRQGNTGELFF. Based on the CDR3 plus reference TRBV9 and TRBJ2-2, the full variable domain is DSGVTQTPKHLITATGQRVTLRCSPRSGDLSVYWYQQSLDQGLQFLIQYYNGEERAKGNILERFSAQQFPDLHSELNLSSLELGDSALYFCASSPRQGNTGELFFGEGSRLTVL.

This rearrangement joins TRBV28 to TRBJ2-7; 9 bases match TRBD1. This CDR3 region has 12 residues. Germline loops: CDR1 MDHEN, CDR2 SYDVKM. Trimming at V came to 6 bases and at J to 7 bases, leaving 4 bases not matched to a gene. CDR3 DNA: TGTGCCAGCAGACAGGGGGCTAGGGAGCAGTACTTC. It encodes CASRQGAREQYF.

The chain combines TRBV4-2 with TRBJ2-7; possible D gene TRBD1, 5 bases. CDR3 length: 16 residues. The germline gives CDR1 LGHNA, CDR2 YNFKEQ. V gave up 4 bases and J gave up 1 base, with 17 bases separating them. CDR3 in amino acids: CASSPSGQGGSYEQYF. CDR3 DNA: TGTGCCAGCAGCCCTTCAGGCCAGGGCGGTTCCTACGAGCAGTACTTC.

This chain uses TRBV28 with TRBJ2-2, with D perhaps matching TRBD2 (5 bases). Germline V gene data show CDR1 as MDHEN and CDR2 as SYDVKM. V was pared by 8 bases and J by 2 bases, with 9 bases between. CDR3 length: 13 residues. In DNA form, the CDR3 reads TGTGCCAGCGGGAGAACAAACACCGGGGAGCTGTTTTTT. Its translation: CASGRTNTGELFF. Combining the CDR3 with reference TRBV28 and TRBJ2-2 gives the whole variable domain DVKVTQSSRYLVKRTGEKVFLECVQDMDHENMFWYRQDPGLGLRLIYFSYDVKMKEKGDIPEGYSVSREKKERFSLILESASTNQTSMYLCASGRTNTGELFFGEGSRLTVL.

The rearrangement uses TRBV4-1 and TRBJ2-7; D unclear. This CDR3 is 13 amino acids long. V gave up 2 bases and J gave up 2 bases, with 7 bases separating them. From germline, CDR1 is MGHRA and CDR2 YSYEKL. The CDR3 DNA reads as TGCGCCAGCAGCCAACAGGCCGCCTACGAGCAGTACTTC. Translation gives CASSQQAAYEQYF.

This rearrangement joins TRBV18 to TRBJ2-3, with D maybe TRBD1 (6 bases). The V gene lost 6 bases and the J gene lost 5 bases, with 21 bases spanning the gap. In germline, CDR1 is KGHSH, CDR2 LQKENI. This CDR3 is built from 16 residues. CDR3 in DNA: TGTGCCAGCTCCCGTGGGCAGGGGTTTACGGGAGATACGCAGTATTTT. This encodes CASSRGQGFTGDTQYF.

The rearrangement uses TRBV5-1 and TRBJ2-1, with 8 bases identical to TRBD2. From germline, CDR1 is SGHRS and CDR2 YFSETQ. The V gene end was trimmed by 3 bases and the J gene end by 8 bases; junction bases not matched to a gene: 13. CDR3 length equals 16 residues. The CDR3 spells CASSSILAVGNYEQFF. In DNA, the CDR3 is TGCGCCAGCAGCTCTATACTAGCGGTGGGGAATTATGAGCAGTTCTTC. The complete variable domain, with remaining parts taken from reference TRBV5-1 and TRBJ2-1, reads KAGVTQTPRYLIKTRGQQVTLSCSPISGHRSVSWYQQTPGQGLQFLFEYFSETQRNKGNFPGRFSGRQFSNSRSEMNVSTLELGDSALYLCASSSILAVGNYEQFFGPGTRLTVL.

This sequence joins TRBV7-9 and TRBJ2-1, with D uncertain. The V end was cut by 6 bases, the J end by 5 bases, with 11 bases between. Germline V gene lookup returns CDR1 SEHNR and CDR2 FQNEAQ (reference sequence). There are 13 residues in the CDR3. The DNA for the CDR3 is TGTGCCAGCAGGGCTTTAAACAACAATGAGCAGTTCTTC. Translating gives CASRALNNNEQFF. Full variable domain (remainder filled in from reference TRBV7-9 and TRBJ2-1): DTGVSQNPRHKITKRGQNVTFRCDPISEHNRLYWYRQTLGQGPEFLTYFQNEAQLEKSRLLSDRFSAERPKGSFSTLEIQRTEQGDSAMYLCASRALNNNEQFFGPGTRLTVL.

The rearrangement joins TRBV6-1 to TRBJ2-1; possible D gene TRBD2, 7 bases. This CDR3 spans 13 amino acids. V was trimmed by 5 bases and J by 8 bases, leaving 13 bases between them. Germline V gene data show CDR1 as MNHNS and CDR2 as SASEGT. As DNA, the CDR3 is TGTGCCAGCAGTCCCGGCGGGGGCCATGAGCAGTTCTTC. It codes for CASSPGGGHEQFF.

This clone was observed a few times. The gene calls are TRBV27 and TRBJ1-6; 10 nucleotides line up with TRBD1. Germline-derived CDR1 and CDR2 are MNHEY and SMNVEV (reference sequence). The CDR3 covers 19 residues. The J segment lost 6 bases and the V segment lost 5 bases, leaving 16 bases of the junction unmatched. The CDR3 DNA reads TGTGCCAGCAGTGAGAGACAGGGGGCGCCGGGGCTTCCTAATTCACCCCTCCACTTT. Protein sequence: CASSERQGAPGLPNSPLHF.

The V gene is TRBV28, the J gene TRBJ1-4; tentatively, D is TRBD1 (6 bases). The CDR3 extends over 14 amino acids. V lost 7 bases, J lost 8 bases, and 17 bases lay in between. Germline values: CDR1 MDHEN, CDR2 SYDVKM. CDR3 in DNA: TGTGCCAGCACCACTACAGGGATCAGCGAAAAACTGTTTTTT. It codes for CASTTTGISEKLFF. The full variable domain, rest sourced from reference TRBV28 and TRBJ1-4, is DVKVTQSSRYLVKRTGEKVFLECVQDMDHENMFWYRQDPGLGLRLIYFSYDVKMKEKGDIPEGYSVSREKKERFSLILESASTNQTSMYLCASTTTGISEKLFFGSGTQLSVL.

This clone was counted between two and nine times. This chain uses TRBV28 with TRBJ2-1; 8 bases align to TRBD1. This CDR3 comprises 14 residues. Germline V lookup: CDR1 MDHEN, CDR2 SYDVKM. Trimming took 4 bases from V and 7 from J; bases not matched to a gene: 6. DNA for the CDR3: TGTGCCAGCAGTTCGCCGGGACAGGTTAATGAGCAGTTCTTC. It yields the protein CASSSPGQVNEQFF.

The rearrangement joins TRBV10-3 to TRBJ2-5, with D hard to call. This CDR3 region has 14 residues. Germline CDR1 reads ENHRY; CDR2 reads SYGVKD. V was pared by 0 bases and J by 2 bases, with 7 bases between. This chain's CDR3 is CAISESQWQETQYF. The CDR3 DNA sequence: TGTGCCATCAGTGAGTCGCAGTGGCAAGAGACCCAGTACTTC.

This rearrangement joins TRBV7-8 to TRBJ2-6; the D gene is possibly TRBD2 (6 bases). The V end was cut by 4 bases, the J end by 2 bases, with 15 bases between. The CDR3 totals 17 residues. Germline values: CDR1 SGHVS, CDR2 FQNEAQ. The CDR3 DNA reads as TGTGCCAGCAGCTCCCCGGAGGGCAGGGCTGGGGCCAACGTCCTGACTTTC. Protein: CASSSPEGRAGANVLTF.

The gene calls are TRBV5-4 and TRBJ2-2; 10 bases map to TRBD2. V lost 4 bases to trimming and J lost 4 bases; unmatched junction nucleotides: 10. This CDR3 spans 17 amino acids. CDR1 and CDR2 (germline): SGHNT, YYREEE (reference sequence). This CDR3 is CASSPRLAGVGTGELFF. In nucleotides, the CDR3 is TGTGCCAGCAGCCCCCGGCTAGCGGGAGTGGGCACCGGGGAGCTGTTTTTT.

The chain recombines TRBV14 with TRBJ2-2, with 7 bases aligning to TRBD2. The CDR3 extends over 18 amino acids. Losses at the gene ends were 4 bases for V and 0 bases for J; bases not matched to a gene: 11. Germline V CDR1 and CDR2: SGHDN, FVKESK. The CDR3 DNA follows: TGTGCCAGCAGCCCTTCTAGCGGCCCATACTCGAACACCGGGGAGCTGTTTTTT. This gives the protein CASSPSSGPYSNTGELFF.

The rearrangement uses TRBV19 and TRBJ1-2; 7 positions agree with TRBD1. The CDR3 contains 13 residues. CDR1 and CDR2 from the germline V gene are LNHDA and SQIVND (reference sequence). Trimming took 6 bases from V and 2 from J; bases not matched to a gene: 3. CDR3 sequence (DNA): TGTGCCAGTAGCCTGGGACAGAACTATGGCTACACCTTC. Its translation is CASSLGQNYGYTF.